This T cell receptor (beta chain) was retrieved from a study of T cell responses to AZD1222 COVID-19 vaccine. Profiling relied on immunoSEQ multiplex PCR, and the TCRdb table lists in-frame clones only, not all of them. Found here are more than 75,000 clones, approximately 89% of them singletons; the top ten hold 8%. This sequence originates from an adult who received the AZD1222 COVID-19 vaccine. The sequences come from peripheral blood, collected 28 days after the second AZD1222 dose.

The CDR3 sequence: CASSSGSSYEQYF. The CDR3 DNA reads as TGTGCCAGCAGTTCGGGGAGCTCCTACGAGCAGTACTTC. This rearrangement joins TRBV27 to TRBJ2-7; weak D call: TRBD2 (5 bases). Trimming shortened V by 4 bases and J by 0 bases, and 7 bases separated the two germline ends. The CDR3 has 13 amino acids. Germline values: CDR1 MNHEY, CDR2 SMNVEV (reference sequence).